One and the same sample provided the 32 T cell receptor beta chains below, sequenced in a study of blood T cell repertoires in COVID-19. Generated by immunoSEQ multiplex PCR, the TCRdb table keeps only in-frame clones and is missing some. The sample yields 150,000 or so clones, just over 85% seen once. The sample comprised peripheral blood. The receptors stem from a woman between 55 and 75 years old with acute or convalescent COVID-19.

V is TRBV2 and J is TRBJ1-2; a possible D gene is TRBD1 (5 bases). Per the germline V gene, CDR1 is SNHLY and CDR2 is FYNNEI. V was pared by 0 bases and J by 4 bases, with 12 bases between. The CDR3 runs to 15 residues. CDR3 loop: CASSEARGGSYGYTF. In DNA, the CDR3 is TGTGCCAGCAGTGAAGCGCGGGGGGGGTCCTATGGCTACACCTTC.

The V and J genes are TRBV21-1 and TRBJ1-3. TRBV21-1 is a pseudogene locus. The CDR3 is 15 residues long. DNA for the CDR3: TGTGCCAGCACCCAAGGGGGGGTAACTGGAAACACCATATATTTT. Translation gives CASTQGGVTGNTIYF.

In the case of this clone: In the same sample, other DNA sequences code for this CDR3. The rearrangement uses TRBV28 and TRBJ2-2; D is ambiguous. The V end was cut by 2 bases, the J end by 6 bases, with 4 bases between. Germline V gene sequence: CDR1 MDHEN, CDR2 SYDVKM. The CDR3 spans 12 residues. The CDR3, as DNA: TGTGCCAGCAGTTTACTCGCCGGGGAGCTGTTTTTT. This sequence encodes CASSLLAGELFF. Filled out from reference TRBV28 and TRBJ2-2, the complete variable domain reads DVKVTQSSRYLVKRTGEKVFLECVQDMDHENMFWYRQDPGLGLRLIYFSYDVKMKEKGDIPEGYSVSREKKERFSLILESASTNQTSMYLCASSLLAGELFFGEGSRLTVL.

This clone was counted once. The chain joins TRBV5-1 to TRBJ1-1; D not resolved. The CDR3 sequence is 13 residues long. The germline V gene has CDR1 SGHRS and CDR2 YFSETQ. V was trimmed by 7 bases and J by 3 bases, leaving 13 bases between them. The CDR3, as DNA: TGCGCCAGCCGAAACCTACCTGACACTGAAGCTTTCTTT. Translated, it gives CASRNLPDTEAFF.

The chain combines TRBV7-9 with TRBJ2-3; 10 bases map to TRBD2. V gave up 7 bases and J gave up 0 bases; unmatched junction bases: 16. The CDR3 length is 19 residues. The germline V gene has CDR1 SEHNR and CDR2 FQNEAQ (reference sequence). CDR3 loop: CASTRTSGTLLSSTDTQYF. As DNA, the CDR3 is TGTGCCAGCACCCGGACTAGCGGAACGCTCCTATCTAGCACAGATACGCAGTATTTT.

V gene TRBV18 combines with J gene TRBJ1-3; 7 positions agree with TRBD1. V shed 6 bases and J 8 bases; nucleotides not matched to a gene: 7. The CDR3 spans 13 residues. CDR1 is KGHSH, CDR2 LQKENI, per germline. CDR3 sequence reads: CASSVTGQDTIYF. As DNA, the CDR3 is TGTGCCAGCTCTGTGACAGGGCAGGACACCATATATTTT.

Written as DNA, the CDR3 is TGCGCCAGCAGCCTCCCCATTGCGGGGGGACAAGAGACCCAGTACTTC. It codes for CASSLPIAGGQETQYF. The chain links TRBV5-1 to TRBJ2-5, with TRBD2 identical over 8 bases. The ends lost 4 bases at V and 2 bases at J; junction bases unmatched: 10. This CDR3 comprises 16 residues. Looked up from germline, CDR1 is SGHRS and CDR2 is YFSETQ. The full variable domain, with the rest looked up from reference TRBV5-1 and TRBJ2-5, is KAGVTQTPRYLIKTRGQQVTLSCSPISGHRSVSWYQQTPGQGLQFLFEYFSETQRNKGNFPGRFSGRQFSNSRSEMNVSTLELGDSALYLCASSLPIAGGQETQYFGPGTRLLVL.

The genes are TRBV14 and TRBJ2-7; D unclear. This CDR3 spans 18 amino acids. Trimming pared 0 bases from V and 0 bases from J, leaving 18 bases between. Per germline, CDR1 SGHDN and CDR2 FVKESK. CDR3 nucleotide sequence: TGTGCCAGCAGCCAAGATCTAGGCCGCTCGCCCTTCTCCTACGAGCAGTACTTC. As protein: CASSQDLGRSPFSYEQYF.

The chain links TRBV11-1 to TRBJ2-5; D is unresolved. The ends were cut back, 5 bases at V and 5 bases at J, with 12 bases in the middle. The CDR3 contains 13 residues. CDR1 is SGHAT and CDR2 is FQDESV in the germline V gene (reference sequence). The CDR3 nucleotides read TGTGCCAGCAGCCCTCTAACGGAGGAGACCCAGTACTTC. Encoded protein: CASSPLTEETQYF.

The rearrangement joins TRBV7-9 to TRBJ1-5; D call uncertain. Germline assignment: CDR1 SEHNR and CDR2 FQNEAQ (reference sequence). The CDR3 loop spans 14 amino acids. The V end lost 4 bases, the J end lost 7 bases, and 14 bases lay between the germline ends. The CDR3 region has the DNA TGTGCCAGCAGCTCCCTAGCCGGCGGGCAGCCCCAGCATTTT. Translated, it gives CASSSLAGGQPQHF. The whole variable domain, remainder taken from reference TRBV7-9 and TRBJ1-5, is DTGVSQNPRHKITKRGQNVTFRCDPISEHNRLYWYRQTLGQGPEFLTYFQNEAQLEKSRLLSDRFSAERPKGSFSTLEIQRTEQGDSAMYLCASSSLAGGQPQHFGDGTRLSIL.

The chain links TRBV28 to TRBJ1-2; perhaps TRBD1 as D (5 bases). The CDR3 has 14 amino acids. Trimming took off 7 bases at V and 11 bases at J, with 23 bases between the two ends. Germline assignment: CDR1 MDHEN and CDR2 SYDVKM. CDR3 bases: TGTGCCAGCACCGCGAGTATCGGGGGGTGGAGGTACACCTTC. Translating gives CASTASIGGWRYTF.

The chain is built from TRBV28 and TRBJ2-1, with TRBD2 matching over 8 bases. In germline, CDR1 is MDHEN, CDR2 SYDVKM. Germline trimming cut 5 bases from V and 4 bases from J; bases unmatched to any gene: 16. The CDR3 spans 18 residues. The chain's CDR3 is CASSPPAPSGGKYNEQFF. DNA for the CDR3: TGTGCCAGCAGTCCCCCGGCCCCCAGCGGGGGAAAGTACAATGAGCAGTTCTTC.

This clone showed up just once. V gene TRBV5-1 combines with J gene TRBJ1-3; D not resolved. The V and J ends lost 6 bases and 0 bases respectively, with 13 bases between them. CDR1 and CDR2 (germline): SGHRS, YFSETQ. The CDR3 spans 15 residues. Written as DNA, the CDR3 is TGCGCCAGCAACCCAGGTCTCCCCTCTGGAAACACCATATATTTT. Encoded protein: CASNPGLPSGNTIYF.

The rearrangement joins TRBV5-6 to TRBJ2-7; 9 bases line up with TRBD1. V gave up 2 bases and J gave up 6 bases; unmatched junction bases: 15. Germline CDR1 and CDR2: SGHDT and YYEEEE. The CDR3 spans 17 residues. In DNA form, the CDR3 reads TGTGCCAGCAGCTTCTCAACCGGGACAGGGATCTTAGGCGAGCAGTACTTC. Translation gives CASSFSTGTGILGEQYF.

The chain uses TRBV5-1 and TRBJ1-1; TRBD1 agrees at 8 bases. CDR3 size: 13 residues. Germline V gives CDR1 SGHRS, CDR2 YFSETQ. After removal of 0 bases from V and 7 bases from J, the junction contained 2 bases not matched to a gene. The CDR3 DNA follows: TGCGCCAGCAGCTTGGGACAGGGGATTGAAGCTTTCTTT. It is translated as CASSLGQGIEAFF.

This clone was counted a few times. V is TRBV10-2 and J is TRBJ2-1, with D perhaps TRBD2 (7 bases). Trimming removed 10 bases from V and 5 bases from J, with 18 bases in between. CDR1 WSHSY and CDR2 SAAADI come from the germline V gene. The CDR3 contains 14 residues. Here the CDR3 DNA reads TGCGCCACGTACAACAGGGAGGGCGACAATGAGCAGTTCTTC. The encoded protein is CATYNREGDNEQFF.

The CDR3 DNA sequence: TGTGCCAGCAGCCCCGGACTAGCGGGGGCCTTTACGCAGTATTTT. Its protein product is CASSPGLAGAFTQYF. V gene TRBV11-2 combines with J gene TRBJ2-3; 13 bases map to TRBD2. Germline V gene data show CDR1 as SGHAT and CDR2 as FQNNGV. With V trimmed by 5 bases and J by 8 bases, 7 bases remained unmatched. The CDR3 loop spans 15 amino acids.

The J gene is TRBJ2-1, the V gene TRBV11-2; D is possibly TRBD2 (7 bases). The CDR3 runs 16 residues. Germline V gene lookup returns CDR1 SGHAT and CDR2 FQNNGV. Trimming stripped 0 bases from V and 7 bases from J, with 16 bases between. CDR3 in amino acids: CASSLDWGGLYNEQFF. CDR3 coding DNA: TGTGCCAGCAGCTTAGATTGGGGGGGCCTTTATAATGAGCAGTTCTTC.

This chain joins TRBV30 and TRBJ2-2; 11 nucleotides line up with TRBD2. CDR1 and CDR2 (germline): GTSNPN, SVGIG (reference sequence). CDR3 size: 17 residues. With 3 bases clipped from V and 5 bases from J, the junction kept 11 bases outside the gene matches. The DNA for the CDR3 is TGTGCCTGGAGAGTAGCGGGGGGGCCGATTGCTACCGGGGAGCTGTTTTTT. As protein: CAWRVAGGPIATGELFF.

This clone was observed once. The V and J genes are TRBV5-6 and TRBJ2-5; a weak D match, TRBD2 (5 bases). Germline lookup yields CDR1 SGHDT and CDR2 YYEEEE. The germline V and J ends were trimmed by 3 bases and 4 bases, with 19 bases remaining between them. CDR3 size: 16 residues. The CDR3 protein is CASSSGLGQVRETQYF. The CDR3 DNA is TGTGCCAGCAGCTCGGGGTTGGGCCAGGTGCGAGAGACCCAGTACTTC. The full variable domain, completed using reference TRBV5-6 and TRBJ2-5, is DAGVTQSPTHLIKTRGQQVTLRCSPKSGHDTVSWYQQALGQGPQFIFQYYEEEERQRGNFPDRFSGHQFPNYSSELNVNALLLGDSALYLCASSSGLGQVRETQYFGPGTRLLVL.

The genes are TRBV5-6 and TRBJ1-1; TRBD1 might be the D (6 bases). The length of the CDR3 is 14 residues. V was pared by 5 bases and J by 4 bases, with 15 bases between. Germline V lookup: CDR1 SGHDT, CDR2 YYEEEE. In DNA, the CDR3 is TGTGCCAGCAGGGGGGCGGGTGGTATCACTGAAGCTTTCTTT. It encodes CASRGAGGITEAFF. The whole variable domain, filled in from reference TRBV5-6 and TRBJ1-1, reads DAGVTQSPTHLIKTRGQQVTLRCSPKSGHDTVSWYQQALGQGPQFIFQYYEEEERQRGNFPDRFSGHQFPNYSSELNVNALLLGDSALYLCASRGAGGITEAFFGQGTRLTVV.

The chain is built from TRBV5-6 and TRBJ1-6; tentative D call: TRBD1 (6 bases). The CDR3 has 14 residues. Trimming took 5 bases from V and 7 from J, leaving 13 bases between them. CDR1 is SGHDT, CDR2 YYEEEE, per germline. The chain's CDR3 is CASRSRTVNSPLHF. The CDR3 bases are TGTGCCAGCAGGTCCCGGACAGTAAATTCACCCCTCCACTTT.

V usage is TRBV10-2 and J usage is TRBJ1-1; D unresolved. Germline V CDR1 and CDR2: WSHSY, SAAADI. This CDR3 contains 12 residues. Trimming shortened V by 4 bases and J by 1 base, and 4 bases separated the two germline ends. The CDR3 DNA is TGCGCCAGCAGTGCGGGGAACACTGAAGCTTTCTTT. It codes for CASSAGNTEAFF.

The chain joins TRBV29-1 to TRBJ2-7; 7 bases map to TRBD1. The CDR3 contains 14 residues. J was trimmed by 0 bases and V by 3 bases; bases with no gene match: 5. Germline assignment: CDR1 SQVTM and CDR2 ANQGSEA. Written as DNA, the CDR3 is TGCAGCGTTGATGTGACAGGGACCTCCTACGAGCAGTACTTC. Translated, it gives CSVDVTGTSYEQYF.

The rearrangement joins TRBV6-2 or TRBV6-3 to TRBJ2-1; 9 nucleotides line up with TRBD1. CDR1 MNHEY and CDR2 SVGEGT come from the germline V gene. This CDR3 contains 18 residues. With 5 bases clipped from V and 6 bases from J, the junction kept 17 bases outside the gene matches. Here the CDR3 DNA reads TGTGCCAGCAGTCCGGGACAGGGAAAGGCCCTCACGGGCAATGAGCAGTTCTTC. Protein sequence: CASSPGQGKALTGNEQFF.

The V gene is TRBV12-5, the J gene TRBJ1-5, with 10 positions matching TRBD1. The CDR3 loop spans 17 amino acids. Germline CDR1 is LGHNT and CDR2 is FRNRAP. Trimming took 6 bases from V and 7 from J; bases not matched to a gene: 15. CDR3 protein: CASGSHPGQGIRQPQHF. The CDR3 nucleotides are TGTGCTAGTGGCTCACATCCGGGACAGGGGATCCGGCAGCCCCAGCATTTT.

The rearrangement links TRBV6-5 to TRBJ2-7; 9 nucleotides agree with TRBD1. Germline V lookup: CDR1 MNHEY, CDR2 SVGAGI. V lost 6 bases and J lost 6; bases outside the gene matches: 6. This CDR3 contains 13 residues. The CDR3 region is CASRGTGLGEQYF. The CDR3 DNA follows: TGTGCCAGCAGGGGGACAGGGCTTGGCGAGCAGTACTTC.

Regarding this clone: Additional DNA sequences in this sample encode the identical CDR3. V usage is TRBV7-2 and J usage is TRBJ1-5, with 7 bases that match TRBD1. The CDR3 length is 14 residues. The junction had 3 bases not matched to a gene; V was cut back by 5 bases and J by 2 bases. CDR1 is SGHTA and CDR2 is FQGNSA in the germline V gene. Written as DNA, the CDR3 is TGTGCCAGCAGCCCAACAGGGGGCAATCAGCCCCAGCATTTT. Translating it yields CASSPTGGNQPQHF.

The CDR3 coding sequence is TGTGCCAGCAGCTTATCAACGGGGGGAGAGACCCAGTACTTC. The encoded protein is CASSLSTGGETQYF. This chain connects TRBV7-6 to TRBJ2-5; 7 bases match TRBD2. CDR3 size: 14 residues. With 2 bases clipped from V and 4 bases from J, the junction kept 4 bases outside the gene matches. CDR1 SGHVS and CDR2 FNYEAQ come from the germline V gene.

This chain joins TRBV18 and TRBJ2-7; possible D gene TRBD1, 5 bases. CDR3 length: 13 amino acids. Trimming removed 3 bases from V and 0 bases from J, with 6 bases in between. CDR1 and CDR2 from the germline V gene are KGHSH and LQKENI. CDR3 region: CASSPTGSYEQYF. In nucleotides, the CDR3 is TGTGCCAGCTCACCCACAGGCTCCTACGAGCAGTACTTC.

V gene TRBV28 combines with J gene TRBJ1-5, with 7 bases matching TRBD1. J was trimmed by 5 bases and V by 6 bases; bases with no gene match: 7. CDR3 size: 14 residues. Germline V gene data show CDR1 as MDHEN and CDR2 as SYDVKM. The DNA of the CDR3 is TGTGCCAGCAGCCACGACAGGGCGGATCAGCCCCAGCATTTT. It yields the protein CASSHDRADQPQHF.

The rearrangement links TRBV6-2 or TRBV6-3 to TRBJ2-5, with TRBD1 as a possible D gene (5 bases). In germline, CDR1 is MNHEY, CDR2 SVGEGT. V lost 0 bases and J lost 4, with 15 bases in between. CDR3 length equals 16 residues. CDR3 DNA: TGTGCCAGCAGTTACTCCCTCCCAGGGATCCGAGAGACCCAGTACTTC. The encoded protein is CASSYSLPGIRETQYF.